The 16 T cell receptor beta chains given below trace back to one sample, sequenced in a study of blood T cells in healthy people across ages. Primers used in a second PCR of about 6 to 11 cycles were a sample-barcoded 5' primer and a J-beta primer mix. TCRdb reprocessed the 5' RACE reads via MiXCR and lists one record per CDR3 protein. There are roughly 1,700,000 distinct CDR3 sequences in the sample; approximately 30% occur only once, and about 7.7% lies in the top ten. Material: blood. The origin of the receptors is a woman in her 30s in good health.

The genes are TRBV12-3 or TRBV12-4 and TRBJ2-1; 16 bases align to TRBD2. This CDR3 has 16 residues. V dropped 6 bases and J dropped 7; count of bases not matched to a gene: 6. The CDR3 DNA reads TGTGCCAGCAGCCGGGGACTAGCGGGAGGGTGGAATGAGCAGTTCTTC. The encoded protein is CASSRGLAGGWNEQFF.

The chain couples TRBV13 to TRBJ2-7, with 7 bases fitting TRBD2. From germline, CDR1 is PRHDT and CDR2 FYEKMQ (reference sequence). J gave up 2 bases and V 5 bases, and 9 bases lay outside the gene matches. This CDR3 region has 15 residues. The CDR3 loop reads CASSPGVGRPYEQYF. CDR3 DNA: TGTGCCAGCAGCCCGGGGGTCGGGAGGCCCTACGAGCAGTACTTC.

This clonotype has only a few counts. The CDR3 DNA follows: TGCGCCAGCAGCCCGATAAGGGCAGCGAACACCGGGGAGCTGTTTTTT. Its translation is CASSPIRAANTGELFF. The chain combines TRBV4-1 with TRBJ2-2; no clear D. Trimming stripped 4 bases from V and 0 bases from J, with 12 bases between. Germline V gene lookup returns CDR1 MGHRA and CDR2 YSYEKL. CDR3 length: 16 residues.

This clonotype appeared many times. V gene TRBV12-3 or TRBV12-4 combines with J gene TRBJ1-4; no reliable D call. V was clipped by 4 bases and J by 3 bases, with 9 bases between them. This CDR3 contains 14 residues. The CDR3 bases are TGTGCCAGCAGTTCTGGGCGACCTAATGAAAAACTGTTTTTT. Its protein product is CASSSGRPNEKLFF.

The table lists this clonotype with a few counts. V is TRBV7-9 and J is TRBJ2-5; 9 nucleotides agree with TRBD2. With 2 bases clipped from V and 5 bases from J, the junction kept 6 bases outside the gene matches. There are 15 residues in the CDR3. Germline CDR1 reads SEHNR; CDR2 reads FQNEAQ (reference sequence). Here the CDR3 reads CASSLWASGKETQYF. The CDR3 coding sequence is TGTGCCAGCAGCTTATGGGCTAGCGGGAAGGAGACCCAGTACTTC. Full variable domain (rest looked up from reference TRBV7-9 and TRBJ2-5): DTGVSQNPRHKITKRGQNVTFRCDPISEHNRLYWYRQTLGQGPEFLTYFQNEAQLEKSRLLSDRFSAERPKGSFSTLEIQRTEQGDSAMYLCASSLWASGKETQYFGPGTRLLVL.

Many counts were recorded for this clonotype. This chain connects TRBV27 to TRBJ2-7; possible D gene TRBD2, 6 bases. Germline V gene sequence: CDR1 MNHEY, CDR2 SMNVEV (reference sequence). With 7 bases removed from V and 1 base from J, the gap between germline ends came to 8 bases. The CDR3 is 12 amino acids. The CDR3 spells CASMGLSYEQYF. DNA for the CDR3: TGTGCCAGCATGGGACTGTCCTACGAGCAGTACTTC.

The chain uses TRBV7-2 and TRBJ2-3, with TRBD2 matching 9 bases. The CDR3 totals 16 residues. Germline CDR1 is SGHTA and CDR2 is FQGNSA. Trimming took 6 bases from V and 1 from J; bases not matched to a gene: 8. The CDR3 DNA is TGTGCCAGCAGAGCTTTAGCGGGAGACGGCACAGATACGCAGTATTTT. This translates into CASRALAGDGTDTQYF.

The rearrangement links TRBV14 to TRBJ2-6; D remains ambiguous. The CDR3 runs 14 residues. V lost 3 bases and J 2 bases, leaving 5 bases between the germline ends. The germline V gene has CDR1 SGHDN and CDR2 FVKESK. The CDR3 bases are TGTGCCAGCAGCCAGTATGCTGGGGCCAACGTCCTGACTTTC. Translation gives CASSQYAGANVLTF.

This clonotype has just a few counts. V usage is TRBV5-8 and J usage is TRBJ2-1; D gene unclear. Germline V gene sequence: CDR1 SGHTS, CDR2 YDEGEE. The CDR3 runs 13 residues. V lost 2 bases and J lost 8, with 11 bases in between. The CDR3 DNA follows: TGTGCCAGCAGCTTTTTATCCAGGCATGAGCAGTTCTTC. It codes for CASSFLSRHEQFF.

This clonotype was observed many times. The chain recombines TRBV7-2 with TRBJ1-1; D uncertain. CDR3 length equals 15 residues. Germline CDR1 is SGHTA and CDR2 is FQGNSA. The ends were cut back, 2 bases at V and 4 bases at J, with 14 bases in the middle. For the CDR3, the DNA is TGTGCCAGCAGCTTATTATACCGGAGACGCACTGAAGCTTTCTTT. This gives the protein CASSLLYRRRTEAFF.

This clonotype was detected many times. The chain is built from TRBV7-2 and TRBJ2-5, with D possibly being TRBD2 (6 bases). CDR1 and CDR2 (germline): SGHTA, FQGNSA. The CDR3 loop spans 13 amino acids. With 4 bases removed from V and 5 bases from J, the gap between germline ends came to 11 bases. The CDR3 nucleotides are TGTGCCAGCAGCTGGAAGCGGGTGGAGACCCAGTACTTC. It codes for CASSWKRVETQYF.

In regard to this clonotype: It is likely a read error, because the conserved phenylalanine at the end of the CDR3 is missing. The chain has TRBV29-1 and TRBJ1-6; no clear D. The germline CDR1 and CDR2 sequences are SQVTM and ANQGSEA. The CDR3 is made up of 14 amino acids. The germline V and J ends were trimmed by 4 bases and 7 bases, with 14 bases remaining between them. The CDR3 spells CSVALQATNSPLHV. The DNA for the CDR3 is TGCAGCGTTGCCCTCCAGGCAACCAATTCACCCCTCCACGTT.

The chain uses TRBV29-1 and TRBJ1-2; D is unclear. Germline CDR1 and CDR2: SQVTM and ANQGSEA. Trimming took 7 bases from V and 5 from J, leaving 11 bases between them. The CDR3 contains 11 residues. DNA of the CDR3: TGCAGCGCCCCCGAGGAGTATGGCTACACCTTC. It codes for CSAPEEYGYTF.

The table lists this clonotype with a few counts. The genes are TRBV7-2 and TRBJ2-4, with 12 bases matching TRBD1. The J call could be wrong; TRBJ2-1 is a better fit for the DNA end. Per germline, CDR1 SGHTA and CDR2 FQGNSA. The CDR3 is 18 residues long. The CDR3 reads CASSPGTGGAGTKNIQFF. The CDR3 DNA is TGTGCCAGCAGCCCCGGGACAGGGGGCGCCGGAACCAAAAACATTCAGTTCTTC.

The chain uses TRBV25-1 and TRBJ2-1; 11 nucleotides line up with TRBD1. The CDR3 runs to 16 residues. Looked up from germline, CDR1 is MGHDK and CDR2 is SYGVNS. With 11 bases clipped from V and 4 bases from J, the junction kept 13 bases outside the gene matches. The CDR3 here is CAGGQGAHRAYNEQFF. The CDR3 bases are TGTGCCGGAGGACAGGGGGCGCACAGGGCTTACAATGAGCAGTTCTTC.

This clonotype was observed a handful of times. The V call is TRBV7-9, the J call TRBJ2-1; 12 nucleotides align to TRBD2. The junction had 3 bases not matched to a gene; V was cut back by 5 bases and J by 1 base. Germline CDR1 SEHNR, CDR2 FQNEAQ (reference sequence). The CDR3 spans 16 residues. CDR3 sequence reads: CASSTGLAGSYNEQFF. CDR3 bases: TGTGCCAGCAGCACAGGACTAGCGGGATCCTACAATGAGCAGTTCTTC.